The rows below give T cell receptor beta chains drawn from one sample of a study of blood T cell repertoires in COVID-19. This table comes from immunoSEQ multiplex PCR, and its TCRdb copy is limited to in-frame clones, with some not included. The table records about 180,000 clones, more than 65% of them present only once. The specimen sequenced was PBMCs or T cells enriched from blood (not recorded which). These receptors all stem from a man in his fifties or sixties who had recovered from COVID-19. Each CDR3 is given with its conserved first and last residue. Fields, in order: J gene, V gene, D gene, clone size, CDR3 protein, CDR3 DNA. The D gene is left open where the match is weak. The size field is filled for only some rows; it gives once, few, many or a size class.

TRBJ1-2 | TRBV6-5 | TRBD1 | NA | CASSRTGAMDYTF | TGTGCCAGCAGCCGGACAGGGGCGATGGACTACACCTTC
TRBJ1-5 | TRBV2 | TRBD1 | NA | CASSLDRVGSQPQHF | TGTGCCAGCAGCCTAGACAGGGTGGGAAGTCAGCCCCAGCATTTT
TRBJ2-3 | TRBV10-1 | NA | NA | CASSEGRSTDTQYF | TGCGCCAGCAGTGAGGGGCGCAGCACAGATACGCAGTATTTT
TRBJ2-1 | TRBV7-7 | TRBD2 | NA | CASSGGSSSYNEQFF | TGTGCTAGCAGCGGGGGGTCTAGCTCCTACAATGAGCAGTTCTTC
TRBJ1-5 | TRBV27 | NA | NA | CASSLAGTINQPQHF | TGTGCCAGCAGTCTGGCCGGGACTATCAATCAGCCCCAGCATTTT
TRBJ1-5 | TRBV6-2/TRBV6-3 | NA | NA | CASSYSGDQPQHF | TGTGCCAGCAGTTACTCAGGGGATCAGCCCCAGCATTTT
TRBJ2-5 | TRBV6-5 | TRBD1 | NA | CASRQGAMETQYF | TGTGCCAGCAGACAGGGGGCGATGGAGACCCAGTACTTC
TRBJ2-3 | TRBV3-1/TRBV3-2 | NA | once | CASSQGEADTQYF | TGTGCCAGCAGCCAAGGAGAAGCAGATACGCAGTATTTT
TRBJ2-1 | TRBV24-1 | NA | NA | CATSGGEALGNEQFF | TGTGCCACCAGTGGTGGGGAGGCCCTTGGGAATGAGCAGTTCTTC
TRBJ2-1 | TRBV19 | TRBD2 | NA | CASSISRLAGVGLFF | TGTGCCAGTAGTATTTCAAGACTAGCGGGGGTAGGTCTGTTCTTC
TRBJ2-5 | TRBV5-8 | TRBD2 | NA | CASSSPGLAGGFQETQYF | TGTGCCAGCAGCTCCCCCGGGCTAGCGGGGGGCTTCCAAGAGACCCAGTACTTC
TRBJ2-5 | TRBV28 | NA | NA | CASSSRETQYF | TGTGCCAGCAGTTCCCGGGAGACCCAGTACTTC
TRBJ1-1 | TRBV2 | NA | NA | CASSYDSTMNTEAFF | TGTGCCAGCAGCTACGACAGCACTATGAACACTGAAGCTTTCTTT
TRBJ1-4 | TRBV5-1 | NA | NA | CASSSGQGNEKLFF | TGCGCCAGCAGCTCGGGACAAGGAAATGAAAAACTGTTTTTT
TRBJ2-3 | TRBV5-1 | NA | NA | CASSLIPGRDTQYF | TGCGCCAGCAGCTTGATACCTGGGAGAGATACGCAGTATTTT
TRBJ1-6 | TRBV5-1 | NA | NA | CASSREGSYNSPLHF | TGCGCCAGCAGCCGGGAGGGCTCCTATAATTCACCCCTCCACTTT
TRBJ1-6 | TRBV3-1/TRBV3-2 | NA | NA | CASSQVGVGTWTSPLHF | TGTGCCAGCAGCCAGGTAGGCGTGGGGACATGGACCTCACCCCTCCACTTT
TRBJ1-1 | TRBV6-6 | NA | NA | CASSYSSGVNTEAFF | TGTGCCAGCAGTTACTCATCCGGGGTGAACACTGAAGCTTTCTTT
TRBJ1-2 | TRBV25-1 | TRBD1 | NA | CASSAFQTGSGYTF | TGTGCCAGCAGTGCCTTTCAGACAGGGTCCGGCTACACCTTC
TRBJ2-5 | TRBV12-3/TRBV12-4 | TRBD2 | NA | CASKAGGETQYF | TGTGCCAGCAAGGCGGGGGGAGAGACCCAGTACTTC
TRBJ1-5 | TRBV2 | NA | NA | CASSDQGNQPQHF | TGTGCCAGCAGTGACCAGGGGAATCAGCCCCAGCATTTT
TRBJ2-5 | TRBV9 | NA | NA | CASSARGEETQYF | TGTGCCAGCAGCGCCCGCGGGGAAGAGACCCAGTACTTC
TRBJ1-1 | TRBV10-1 | NA | NA | CASSERGGIPTEAFF | TGCGCCAGCAGCGAGAGGGGAGGCATCCCCACTGAAGCTTTCTTT
TRBJ2-7 | TRBV7-2 | NA | few | CASSPGSSGYEQYF | TGTGCCAGCAGCCCTGGTTCCTCCGGGTACGAGCAGTACTTC
TRBJ2-5 | TRBV2 | TRBD1 | NA | CASSGPGQGGQTQYF | TGTGCCAGCAGTGGGCCGGGACAGGGCGGGCAGACCCAGTACTTC
TRBJ1-1 | TRBV27 | TRBD1 | NA | CASTPDRRRDTEAFF | TGTGCCAGCACCCCGGACAGGAGGAGAGACACTGAAGCTTTCTTT
TRBJ1-1 | TRBV12-3/TRBV12-4 | NA | NA | CASSFGGREAFF | TGTGCCAGCAGTTTTGGGGGCAGGGAAGCTTTCTTT
TRBJ2-1 | TRBV7-9 | TRBD2 | NA | CASSTGGLAGGRHEQFF | TGTGCCAGCAGCACGGGAGGACTAGCGGGGGGGCGGCATGAGCAGTTCTTC
TRBJ2-5 | TRBV9 | NA | NA | CASSVQGVPIETQYF | TGTGCCAGCAGCGTACAAGGAGTACCGATAGAGACCCAGTACTTC
TRBJ1-2 | TRBV5-6 | TRBD1 | NA | CASNTGQGEVFKPYGYTF | TGTGCCAGCAACACGGGACAGGGGGAAGTTTTTAAACCGTATGGCTACACCTTC
TRBJ1-1 | TRBV19 | TRBD1 | NA | CASSGTETEAFF | TGTGCCAGTAGTGGGACAGAAACTGAAGCTTTCTTT
TRBJ2-5 | TRBV11-3 | TRBD2 | NA | CASSLAGAGGPETQYF | TGTGCCAGCAGCTTAGCGGGAGCGGGGGGCCCAGAGACCCAGTACTTC
TRBJ1-1 | TRBV7-8 | NA | NA | CASSPLRVEGTEAFF | TGTGCCAGCAGCCCGTTAAGAGTGGAGGGCACTGAAGCTTTCTTT
TRBJ2-5 | TRBV28 | TRBD1 | NA | CASIHKGAGQETQYF | TGTGCCAGCATCCACAAGGGGGCCGGCCAAGAGACCCAGTACTTC
TRBJ2-1 | TRBV18 | TRBD2 | NA | CASSPPGLAGNEQFF | TGTGCCAGCTCACCCCCGGGACTAGCGGGTAATGAGCAGTTCTTC
TRBJ1-3 | TRBV5-6 | TRBD1 | NA | CASSLGLAGQGNTIYF | TGTGCCAGCAGCTTGGGGCTGGCGGGACAGGGAAACACCATATATTTT
TRBJ2-7 | TRBV29-1 | TRBD2 | NA | CSVGRGVYEQYF | TGCAGCGTTGGTCGGGGGGTCTACGAGCAGTACTTC
TRBJ2-5 | TRBV10-3 | NA | NA | CAISGSALQETQYF | TGTGCCATCAGTGGGTCAGCTCTCCAAGAGACCCAGTACTTC
TRBJ1-1 | TRBV2 | NA | NA | CASSRTTGNTEAFF | TGTGCCAGCAGCCGAACCACCGGGAACACTGAAGCTTTCTTT
TRBJ2-7 | TRBV5-4 | NA | NA | CASSGLDRTYEQYF | TGTGCCAGCAGCGGACTTGACAGGACCTACGAGCAGTACTTC
TRBJ1-3 | TRBV7-8 | NA | NA | CASSSDIASLGNTIYF | TGTGCCAGCAGCTCCGACATCGCCTCGCTGGGAAACACCATATATTTT
TRBJ1-1 | TRBV28 | NA | NA | CASSSHTENTEAFF | TGTGCCAGCAGTTCCCACACAGAGAACACTGAAGCTTTCTTT